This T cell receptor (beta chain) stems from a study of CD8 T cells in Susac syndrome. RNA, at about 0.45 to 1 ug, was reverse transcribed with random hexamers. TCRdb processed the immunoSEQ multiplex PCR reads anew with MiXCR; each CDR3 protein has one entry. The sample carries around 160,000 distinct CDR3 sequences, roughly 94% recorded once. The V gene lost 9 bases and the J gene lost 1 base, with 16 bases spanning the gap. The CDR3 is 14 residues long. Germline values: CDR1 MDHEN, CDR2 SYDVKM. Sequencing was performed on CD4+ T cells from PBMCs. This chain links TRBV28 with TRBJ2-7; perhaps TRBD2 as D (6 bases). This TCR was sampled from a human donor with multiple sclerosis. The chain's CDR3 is CASTPGDLSYEQYF. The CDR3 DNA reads TGTGCCAGTACCCCGGGGGACCTATCCTACGAGCAGTACTTC.